The clone carrying this TCR beta chain was found a few times. These data come from a study of response to subunit inactivated influenza vaccine. MiXCR, run by TCRdb on the RT-PCR reads, gives a single entry per CDR3 protein. Among around 530,000 distinct CDR3 sequences listed, about 10% were seen once. Trimming stripped 2 bases from V and 7 bases from J, with 14 bases between. Germline CDR1 and CDR2: MNHEY and SVGEGT. The CDR3 is 15 amino acids. The sample was PBMCs from blood, taken on the day of vaccination. The sequence was obtained from a middle-aged man who received an inactivated influenza vaccine. The genes are TRBV6-2 or TRBV6-3 and TRBJ2-2; D is possibly TRBD1 or TRBD2 (6 bases each). The chain's CDR3 is CASSYLRGLVGELFF. Written as DNA, the CDR3 is TGTGCCAGCAGTTACCTACGGGGGCTGGTCGGGGAGCTGTTTTTT.